The entry below gives a single T cell receptor beta chain sequence along with its context. CDR3 length equals 14 residues. CDR1 MNHEY and CDR2 SVGAGI come from the germline V gene. Trimming left V 2 bases short and J 2 bases short, with 10 bases between. The sample is drawn from a study of blood T cell repertoires in COVID-19. Study-level background: Sites in the United States, Italy and Spain provided acute and convalescent COVID-19 samples. Sources were T cells, B-cell-depleted T cells, or PBMCs; the material itself was cDNA or gDNA.

Per the study methods: How many nucleated cells were present was estimated from reference gene primer amplification. Here immunoSEQ multiplex PCR was the method, and the copy in TCRdb shows in-frame clones only, minus some. D and trimming come from the DNA, and the V and J calls and clone size come from that table. The sample includes about 150,000 clones, 60% to 85% seen only once; the top ten take 8.6%. This TCR came from a man aged 50 or older with active or convalescent COVID-19. The sample consisted of peripheral blood. The gene calls are TRBV6-5 and TRBJ2-7, with TRBD2 as a possible D gene (6 bases). The chain's CDR3 is CASSYLAPTYEQYF. The CDR3 nucleotides are TGTGCCAGCAGTTACCTAGCGCCGACCTACGAGCAGTACTTC.